The rows below give T cell receptor beta chains drawn from one sample of a study of cytomegalovirus exposure and HLA in healthy donors. Measured with immunoSEQ multiplex PCR; TCRdb has only the in-frame clones, and not every one. The table has roughly 170,000 clones, roughly 82% seen once. Sequencing was carried out using PBMCs. These receptors came from a woman aged 25 to 39 in good health and CMV-seronegative. CDR3s include the opening cysteine and the closing phenylalanine or tryptophan. Each record gives: J gene, D gene, clone size, V gene, CDR3 protein, CDR3 DNA. D genes are given only for firm matches. Not every row has a clone size; where given, it reads once, few, many or a size class.

TRBJ2-1 | TRBD2 | NA | TRBV9 | CASSVGTSGSYEQFF | TGTGCCAGCAGCGTAGGTACAAGCGGGAGCTATGAGCAGTTCTTC
TRBJ2-5 | NA | NA | TRBV15 | CATSRDISGEAQYF | TGTGCCACCAGCAGAGACATCAGCGGAGAGGCCCAGTACTTC
TRBJ1-4 | NA | NA | TRBV19 | CASSIDAGPGVEKLFF | TGTGCCAGTAGTATAGATGCTGGTCCGGGGGTGGAAAAACTGTTTTTT
TRBJ1-1 | NA | few | TRBV14 | CASSFNPQAQAFF | TGTGCCAGCAGTTTTAACCCCCAGGCACAAGCTTTCTTT
TRBJ2-1 | TRBD2 | NA | TRBV18 | CASLGLAGIYNEQFF | TGTGCCAGCCTGGGACTAGCGGGGATATACAATGAGCAGTTCTTC
TRBJ1-2 | TRBD1 | NA | TRBV29-1 | CSVEASGTGYGYTF | TGCAGCGTTGAAGCGAGTGGGACAGGCTATGGCTACACCTTC
TRBJ2-7 | TRBD1 | NA | TRBV29-1 | CSVGQGPTYEQYF | TGCAGCGTTGGACAGGGGCCAACCTACGAGCAGTACTTC
TRBJ1-6 | TRBD1 | few | TRBV9 | CASSRDSHSPLHF | TGTGCCAGCAGCAGGGACAGTCACTCACCCCTCCACTTT
TRBJ2-7 | NA | few | TRBV6-1 | CASSGESGAYEQYF | TGTGCCAGCAGTGGAGAGAGCGGAGCCTACGAGCAGTACTTC
TRBJ2-7 | TRBD2 | NA | TRBV7-2 | CASSPSTSGSLYEQYF | TGTGCCAGCAGCCCAAGCACTAGCGGGAGTCTCTACGAGCAGTACTTC
TRBJ1-1 | TRBD1 | NA | TRBV7-9 | CASSGTGDTEAFF | TGTGCCAGCAGCGGGACAGGGGACACTGAAGCTTTCTTT
TRBJ1-2 | NA | NA | TRBV7-2 | CASSFSSPTGSNGYTF | TGTGCCAGCAGCTTCAGTAGCCCCACAGGGTCCAATGGCTACACCTTC
TRBJ2-1 | TRBD2 | NA | TRBV7-2 | CASSTRLAGVLYNEQFF | TGTGCCAGCAGCACACGACTAGCGGGAGTTCTTTACAATGAGCAGTTCTTC
TRBJ2-7 | TRBD2 | NA | TRBV5-6 | CASSPLLATYEQYF | TGTGCCAGCAGTCCCTTACTAGCGACCTACGAGCAGTACTTC
TRBJ2-7 | NA | few | TRBV10-3 | CAIRNQGNHYEQYF | TGTGCCATCAGGAACCAGGGGAACCACTACGAGCAGTACTTC
TRBJ2-7 | TRBD1 | NA | TRBV5-5 | CASSLGTESYEQYF | TGTGCCAGCAGCCTCGGGACAGAATCCTACGAGCAGTACTTC
TRBJ2-7 | TRBD2 | NA | TRBV10-1 | CANNRPSWEGGPCDEQYF | TGCGCCAACAATCGGCCCTCGTGGGAGGGAGGGCCCTGCGACGAGCAGTACTTC
TRBJ1-2 | TRBD1 | few | TRBV6-5 | CASRPTGGAEGYTF | TGTGCCAGCAGACCTACAGGGGGCGCGGAAGGCTACACCTTC
TRBJ1-4 | TRBD1 | NA | TRBV7-7 | CASSPDRDEKLFF | TGTGCTAGCAGCCCCGACAGGGATGAAAAACTGTTTTTT
TRBJ1-2 | NA | NA | TRBV29-1 | CSFSPGGDGYTF | TGCAGCTTCTCCCCCGGGGGGGATGGCTACACCTTC
TRBJ1-1 | NA | NA | TRBV6-5 | CASSYSLGQLLTEAFF | TGTGCCAGCAGTTACTCCCTTGGACAGCTCCTCACTGAAGCTTTCTTT
TRBJ2-5 | TRBD2 | once | TRBV11-1 | CASSPLVLLAGGRQETQYF | TGTGCCAGCAGCCCTCTAGTTCTACTAGCGGGGGGACGCCAAGAGACCCAGTACTTC
TRBJ1-2 | TRBD1 | once | TRBV7-9 | CASSSTQGVGYGYPF | TGTGCCAGCAGCTCGACACAGGGGGTCGGCTATGGCTACCCCTTC
TRBJ1-5 | TRBD1 | NA | TRBV28 | CATARTGGYQPQHF | TGTGCCACCGCTCGGACAGGGGGATATCAGCCCCAGCATTTT
TRBJ1-5 | NA | NA | TRBV25-1 | CASSEFGVEGPQHF | TGTGCCAGCAGTGAATTCGGGGTAGAAGGGCCCCAGCATTTT
TRBJ2-5 | NA | NA | TRBV4-3 | CASSQSDWRAGAQYF | TGCGCCAGCAGCCAGTCGGACTGGAGGGCCGGGGCCCAGTACTTC
TRBJ2-3 | NA | once | TRBV7-9 | CASSAAPTRTQYF | TGTGCCAGCAGCGCAGCGCCCACCCGTACGCAGTATTTT
TRBJ2-4 | NA | once | TRBV6-1 | CASSDRTGFLAKNIQYF | TGTGCCAGCAGTGATCGAACAGGATTCCTAGCCAAAAACATTCAGTACTTC
TRBJ2-1 | TRBD2 | NA | TRBV9 | CASSVVQRGSSYNEQFF | TGTGCCAGCAGCGTAGTACAGCGGGGTAGCTCCTACAATGAGCAGTTCTTC
TRBJ1-2 | TRBD1 | NA | TRBV2 | CASVIGTASVYGYTF | TGTGCCAGCGTTATCGGGACAGCCTCCGTCTATGGCTACACCTTC
TRBJ1-1 | NA | NA | TRBV28 | CASSLWETSPDTEAFF | TGTGCCAGCAGTTTATGGGAGACCTCTCCGGACACTGAAGCTTTCTTT